Detailed here is one T cell receptor (beta chain). Authors' analysis steps: Quantification of nucleated cells was approximated via reference gene primer amplification. Assay: immunoSEQ multiplex PCR; the TCRdb copy retains only in-frame clones and omits some. V, J and clone size derive from that table, while D and trimming were established from the DNA sequence. In the table there are around 70,000 clones, 75% of which are singletons. The sample originates from a study of blood T cell repertoires in COVID-19. The overall study: The samples span acute and convalescent COVID-19 from the United States, Italy and Spain. In each case, the material was cDNA or gDNA derived from T cells, B-cell-depleted T cells, or PBMCs.

Germline loops: CDR1 SEHNR, CDR2 FQNEAQ (reference sequence). There are 13 residues in the CDR3. The V and J ends lost 3 bases and 5 bases, in that order; junction bases with no gene match: 1. Material: peripheral blood. The clonotype comes from a man between 65 and 79 years old with acute or convalescent COVID-19. The chain employs TRBV7-9 and TRBJ2-7; 10 bases are a match to TRBD2. DNA of the CDR3: TGTGCCAGCAGCTTGGGACTAGCGAACGAGCAGTACTTC. Translation: CASSLGLANEQYF.